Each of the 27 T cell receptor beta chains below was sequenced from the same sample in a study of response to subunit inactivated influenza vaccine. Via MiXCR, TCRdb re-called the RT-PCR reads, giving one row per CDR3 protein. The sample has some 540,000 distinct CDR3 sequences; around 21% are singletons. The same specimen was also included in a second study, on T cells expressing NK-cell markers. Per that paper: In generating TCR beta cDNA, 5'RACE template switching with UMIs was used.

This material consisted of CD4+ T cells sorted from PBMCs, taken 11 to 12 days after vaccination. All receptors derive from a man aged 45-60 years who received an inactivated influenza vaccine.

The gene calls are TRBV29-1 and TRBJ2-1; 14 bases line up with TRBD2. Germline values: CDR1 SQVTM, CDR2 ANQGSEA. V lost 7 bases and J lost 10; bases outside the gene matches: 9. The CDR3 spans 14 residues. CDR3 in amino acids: CSALTGLAGVEQFF. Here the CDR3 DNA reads TGCAGCGCCCTTACGGGACTAGCGGGAGTGGAGCAGTTCTTC.

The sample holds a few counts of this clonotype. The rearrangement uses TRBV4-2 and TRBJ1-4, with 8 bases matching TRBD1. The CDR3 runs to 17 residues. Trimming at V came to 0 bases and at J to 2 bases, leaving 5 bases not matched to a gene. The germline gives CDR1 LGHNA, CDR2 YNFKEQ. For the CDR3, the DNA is TGTGCCAGCAGCCAAGAAACGACAGGGGCTACTAATGAAAAACTGTTTTTT. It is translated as CASSQETTGATNEKLFF.

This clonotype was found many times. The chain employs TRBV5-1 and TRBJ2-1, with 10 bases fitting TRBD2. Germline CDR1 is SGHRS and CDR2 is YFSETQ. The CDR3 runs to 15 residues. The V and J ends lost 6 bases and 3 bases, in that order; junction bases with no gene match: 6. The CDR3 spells CASTLAGEGYNEQFF. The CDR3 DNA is TGCGCCAGCACCCTAGCGGGAGAAGGCTACAATGAGCAGTTCTTC.

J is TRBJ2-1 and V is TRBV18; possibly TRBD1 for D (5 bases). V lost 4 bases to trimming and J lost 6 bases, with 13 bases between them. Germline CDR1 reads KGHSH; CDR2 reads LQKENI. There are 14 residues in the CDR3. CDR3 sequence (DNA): TGTGCCAGCTCACTTGCCAGGGCCAGCAATGAGCAGTTCTTC. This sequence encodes CASSLARASNEQFF.

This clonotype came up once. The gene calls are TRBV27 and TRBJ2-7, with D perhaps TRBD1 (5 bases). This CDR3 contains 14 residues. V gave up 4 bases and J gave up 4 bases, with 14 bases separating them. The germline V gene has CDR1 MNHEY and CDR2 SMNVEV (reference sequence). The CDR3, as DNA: TGTGCCAGCAGTTACGGAGCGAAGGGGTACGAGCAGTACTTC. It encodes CASSYGAKGYEQYF.

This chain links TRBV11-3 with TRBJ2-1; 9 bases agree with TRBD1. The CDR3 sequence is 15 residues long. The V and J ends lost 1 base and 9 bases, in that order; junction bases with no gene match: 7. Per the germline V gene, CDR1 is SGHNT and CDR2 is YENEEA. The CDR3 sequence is CASSLGGTGFVEQFF. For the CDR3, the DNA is TGTGCCAGCAGCTTAGGGGGGACAGGGTTCGTTGAGCAGTTCTTC. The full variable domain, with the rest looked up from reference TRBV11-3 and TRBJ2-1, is EAGVVQSPRYKIIEKKQPVAFWCNPISGHNTLYWYLQNLGQGPELLIRYENEEAVDDSQLPKDRFSAERLKGVDSTLKIQPAELGDSAVYLCASSLGGTGFVEQFFGPGTRLTVL.

CDR3 amino acids: CATSRDPRELPREQYF. CDR3 in DNA: TGTGCCACCAGCAGAGATCCGCGGGAGCTCCCTCGGGAGCAGTACTTC. The rearrangement uses TRBV15 and TRBJ2-7; TRBD2 matches 7 bases. V lost 0 bases, J lost 7 bases, and 12 bases stayed unmatched. Germline CDR1 and CDR2: LNHNV and YYDKDF (reference sequence). The CDR3 contains 16 residues.

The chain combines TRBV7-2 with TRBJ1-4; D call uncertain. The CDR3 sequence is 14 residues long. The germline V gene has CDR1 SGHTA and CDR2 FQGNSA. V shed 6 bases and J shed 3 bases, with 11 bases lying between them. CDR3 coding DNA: TGTGCCAGCAGGGTAGGGCAGGCTAATGAAAAACTGTTTTTT. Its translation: CASRVGQANEKLFF.

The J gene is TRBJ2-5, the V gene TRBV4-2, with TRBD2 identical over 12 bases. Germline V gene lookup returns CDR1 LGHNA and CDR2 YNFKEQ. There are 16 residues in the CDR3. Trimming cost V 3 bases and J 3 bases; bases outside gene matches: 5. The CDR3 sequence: CASSHLTSGGEETQYF. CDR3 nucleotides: TGTGCCAGCAGCCATCTGACTAGCGGGGGAGAAGAGACCCAGTACTTC.

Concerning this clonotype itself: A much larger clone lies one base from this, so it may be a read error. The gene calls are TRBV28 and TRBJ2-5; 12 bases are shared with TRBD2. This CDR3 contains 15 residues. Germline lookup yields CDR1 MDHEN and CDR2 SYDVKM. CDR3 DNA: TGTGCCAGCAGTCTAGCGGGGGGGTTCCAAGAGACCCAGTCCTTC. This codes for CASSLAGGFQETQSF.

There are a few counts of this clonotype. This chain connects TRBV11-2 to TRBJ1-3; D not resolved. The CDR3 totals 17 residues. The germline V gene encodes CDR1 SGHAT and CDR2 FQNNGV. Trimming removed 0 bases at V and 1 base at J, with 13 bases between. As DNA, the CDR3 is TGTGCCAGCAGCTTAGATTCGGGAGGGTGGTCTGGAAACACCATATATTTT. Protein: CASSLDSGGWSGNTIYF.

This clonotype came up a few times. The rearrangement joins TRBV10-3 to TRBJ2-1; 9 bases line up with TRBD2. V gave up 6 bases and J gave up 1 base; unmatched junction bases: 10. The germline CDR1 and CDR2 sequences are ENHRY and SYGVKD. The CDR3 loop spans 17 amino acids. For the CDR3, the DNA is TGTGCCATCAGCGATCAAGCGGGAGGTCCTTCCTACAATGAGCAGTTCTTC. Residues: CAISDQAGGPSYNEQFF.

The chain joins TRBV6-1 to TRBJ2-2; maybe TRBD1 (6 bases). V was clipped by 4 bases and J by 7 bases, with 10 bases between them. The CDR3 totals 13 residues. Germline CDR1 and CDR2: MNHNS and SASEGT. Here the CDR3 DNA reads TGTGCCAGCAGTGCTACAGGGAGCGGGGAGCTGTTTTTT. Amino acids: CASSATGSGELFF.

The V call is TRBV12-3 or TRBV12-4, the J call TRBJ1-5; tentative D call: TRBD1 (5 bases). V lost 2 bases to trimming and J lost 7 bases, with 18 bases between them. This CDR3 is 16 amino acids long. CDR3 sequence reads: CASSLYTGGQGQPQHF. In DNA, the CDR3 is TGTGCCAGCAGTTTATATACAGGCGGGCAAGGGCAGCCCCAGCATTTT.

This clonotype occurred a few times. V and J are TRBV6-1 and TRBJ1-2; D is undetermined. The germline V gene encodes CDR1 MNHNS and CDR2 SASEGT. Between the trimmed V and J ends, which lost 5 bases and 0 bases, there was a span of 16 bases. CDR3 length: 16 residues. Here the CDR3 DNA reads TGTGCCAGCAGTCTGGTCGGTAGAGCAGCTAACTATGGCTACACCTTC. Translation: CASSLVGRAANYGYTF.

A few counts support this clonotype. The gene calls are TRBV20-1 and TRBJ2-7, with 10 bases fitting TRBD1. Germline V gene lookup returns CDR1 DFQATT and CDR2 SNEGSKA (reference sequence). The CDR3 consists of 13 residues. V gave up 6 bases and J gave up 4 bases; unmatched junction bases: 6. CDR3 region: CSAPGTGVYEQYF. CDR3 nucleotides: TGCAGTGCCCCGGGGACAGGGGTTTACGAGCAGTACTTC.

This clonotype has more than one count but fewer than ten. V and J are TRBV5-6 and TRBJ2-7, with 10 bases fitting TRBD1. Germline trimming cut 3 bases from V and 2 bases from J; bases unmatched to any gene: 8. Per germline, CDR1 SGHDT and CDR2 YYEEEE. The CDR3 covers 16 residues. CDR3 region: CASSSSWDRGTYEQYF. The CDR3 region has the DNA TGTGCCAGCAGCTCTTCGTGGGACAGGGGTACCTACGAGCAGTACTTC.

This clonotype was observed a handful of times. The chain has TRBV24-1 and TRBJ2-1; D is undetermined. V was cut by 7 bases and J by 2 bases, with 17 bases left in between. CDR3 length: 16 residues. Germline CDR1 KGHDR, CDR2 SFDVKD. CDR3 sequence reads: CATSATSGPPYNEQFF. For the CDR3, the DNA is TGTGCCACCAGCGCCACCTCGGGCCCCCCCTACAATGAGCAGTTCTTC.

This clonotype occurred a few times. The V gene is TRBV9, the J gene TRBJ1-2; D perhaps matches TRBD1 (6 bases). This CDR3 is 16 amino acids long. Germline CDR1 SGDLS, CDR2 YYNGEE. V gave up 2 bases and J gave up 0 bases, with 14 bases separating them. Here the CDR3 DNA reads TGTGCCAGCAGCGTTACCCACGGGACAACTAACTATGGCTACACCTTC. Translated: CASSVTHGTTNYGYTF.

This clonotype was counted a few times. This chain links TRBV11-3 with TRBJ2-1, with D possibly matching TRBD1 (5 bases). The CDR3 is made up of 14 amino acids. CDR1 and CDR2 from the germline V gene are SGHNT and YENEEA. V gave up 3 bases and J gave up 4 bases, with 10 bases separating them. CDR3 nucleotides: TGTGCCAGCAGCTTCACAGGACGATACAATGAGCAGTTCTTC. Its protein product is CASSFTGRYNEQFF.

CDR3 sequence: CASSLGFRGRAFF. CDR3 coding DNA: TGTGCCAGCAGCTTGGGTTTCAGGGGACGAGCTTTCTTT. The chain links TRBV5-6 to TRBJ1-1; D may be TRBD1 (6 bases). Germline CDR1 SGHDT, CDR2 YYEEEE. V dropped 0 bases and J dropped 10 bases, with 13 bases sitting between them. The CDR3 consists of 13 residues.

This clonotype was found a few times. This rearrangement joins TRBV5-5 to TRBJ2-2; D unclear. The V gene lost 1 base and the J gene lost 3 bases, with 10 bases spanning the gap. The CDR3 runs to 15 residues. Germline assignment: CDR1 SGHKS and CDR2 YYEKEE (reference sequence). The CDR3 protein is CASSLSRAYTGELFF. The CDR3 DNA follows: TGTGCCAGCAGCTTGTCTCGGGCCTACACCGGGGAGCTGTTTTTT.

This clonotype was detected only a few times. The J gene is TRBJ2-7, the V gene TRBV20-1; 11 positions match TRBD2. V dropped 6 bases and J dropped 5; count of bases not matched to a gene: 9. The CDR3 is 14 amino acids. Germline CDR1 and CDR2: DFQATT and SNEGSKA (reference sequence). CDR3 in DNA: TGCAGTGCACGGCAACTAGCGGGAGTGAACGAGCAGTACTTC. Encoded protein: CSARQLAGVNEQYF.

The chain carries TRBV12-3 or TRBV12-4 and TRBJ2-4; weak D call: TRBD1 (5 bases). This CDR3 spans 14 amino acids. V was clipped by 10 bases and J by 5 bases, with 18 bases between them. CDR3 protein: CATTMGETENIQYF. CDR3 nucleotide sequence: TGTGCCACCACTATGGGTGAGACAGAAAACATTCAGTACTTC.

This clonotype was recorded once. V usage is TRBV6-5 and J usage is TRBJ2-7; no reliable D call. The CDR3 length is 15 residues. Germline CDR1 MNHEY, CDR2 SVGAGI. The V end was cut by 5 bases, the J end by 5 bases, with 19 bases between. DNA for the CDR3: TGTGCCAGCAGTAACCTCAGGAGCCGCCCGGACGAGCAGTACTTC. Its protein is CASSNLRSRPDEQYF.

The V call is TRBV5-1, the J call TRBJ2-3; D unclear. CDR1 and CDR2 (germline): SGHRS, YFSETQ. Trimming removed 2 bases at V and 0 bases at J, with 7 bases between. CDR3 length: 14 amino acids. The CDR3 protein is CASSFRSSTDTQYF. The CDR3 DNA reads TGCGCCAGCAGCTTTCGGAGTAGCACAGATACGCAGTATTTT.

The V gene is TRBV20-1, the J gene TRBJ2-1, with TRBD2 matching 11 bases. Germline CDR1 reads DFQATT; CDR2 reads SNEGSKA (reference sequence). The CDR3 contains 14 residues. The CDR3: CRGGPGLAENEQFF. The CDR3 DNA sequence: TGCAGGGGGGGACCGGGACTAGCGGAAAATGAGCAGTTCTTC.